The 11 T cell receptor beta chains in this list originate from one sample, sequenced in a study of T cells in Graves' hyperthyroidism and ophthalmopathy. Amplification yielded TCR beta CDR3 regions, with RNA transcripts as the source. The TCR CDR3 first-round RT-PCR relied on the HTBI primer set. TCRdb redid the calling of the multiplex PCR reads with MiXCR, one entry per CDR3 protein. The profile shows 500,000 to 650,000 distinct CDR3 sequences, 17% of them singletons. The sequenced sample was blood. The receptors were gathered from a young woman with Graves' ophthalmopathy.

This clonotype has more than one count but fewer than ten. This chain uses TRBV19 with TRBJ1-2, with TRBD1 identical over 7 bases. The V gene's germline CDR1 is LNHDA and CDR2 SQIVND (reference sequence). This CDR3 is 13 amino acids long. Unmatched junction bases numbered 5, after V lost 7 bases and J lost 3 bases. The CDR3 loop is CASILQGYYGYTF. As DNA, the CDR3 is TGTGCCAGTATTTTACAGGGGTACTATGGCTACACCTTC. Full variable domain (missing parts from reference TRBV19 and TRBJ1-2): DGGITQSPKYLFRKEGQNVTLSCEQNLNHDAMYWYRQDPGQGLRLIYYSQIVNDFQKGDIAEGYSVSREKKESFPLTVTSAQKNPTAFYLCASILQGYYGYTFGSGTRLTVV.

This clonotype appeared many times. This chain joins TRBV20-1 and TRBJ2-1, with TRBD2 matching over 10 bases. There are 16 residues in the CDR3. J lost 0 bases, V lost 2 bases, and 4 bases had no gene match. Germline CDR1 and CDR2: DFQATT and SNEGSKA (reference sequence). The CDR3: CSARPTSGISYNEQFF. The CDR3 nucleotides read TGCAGTGCTAGACCAACTAGCGGGATCTCCTACAATGAGCAGTTCTTC.

The CDR3 protein is CATSDSETVKETQYF. In DNA, the CDR3 is TGTGCCACCAGTGATTCCGAGACAGTAAAAGAGACCCAGTACTTC. The chain recombines TRBV24-1 with TRBJ2-5; maybe TRBD1 (5 bases). The CDR3 is 15 residues long. In germline, CDR1 is KGHDR, CDR2 SFDVKD. Trimming stripped 2 bases from V and 3 bases from J, with 12 bases between.

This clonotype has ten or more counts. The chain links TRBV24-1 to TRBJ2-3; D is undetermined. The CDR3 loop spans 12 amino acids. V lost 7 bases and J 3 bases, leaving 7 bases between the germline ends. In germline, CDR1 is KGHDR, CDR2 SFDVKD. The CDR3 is CATSPSTDTQYF. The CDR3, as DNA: TGTGCCACCAGCCCCTCTACAGATACGCAGTATTTT.

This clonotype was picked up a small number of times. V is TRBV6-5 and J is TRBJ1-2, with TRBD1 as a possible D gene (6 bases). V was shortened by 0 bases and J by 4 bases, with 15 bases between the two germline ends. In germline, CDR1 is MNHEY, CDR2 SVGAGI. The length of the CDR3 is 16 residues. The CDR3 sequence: CASSYSIRGASYGYTF. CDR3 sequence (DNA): TGTGCCAGCAGTTACTCGATCCGGGGGGCAAGCTATGGCTACACCTTC.

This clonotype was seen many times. The CDR3 region has the DNA TGTGCCACACCCCCCGGGACAGGGGAGGTTCGCACTGAAGCTTTCTTT. It specifies CATPPGTGEVRTEAFF. The rearrangement links TRBV24-1 to TRBJ1-1, with TRBD1 identical over 10 bases. Trimming cost V 10 bases and J 4 bases; bases outside gene matches: 14. CDR3 length equals 16 residues. Germline CDR1 KGHDR, CDR2 SFDVKD.

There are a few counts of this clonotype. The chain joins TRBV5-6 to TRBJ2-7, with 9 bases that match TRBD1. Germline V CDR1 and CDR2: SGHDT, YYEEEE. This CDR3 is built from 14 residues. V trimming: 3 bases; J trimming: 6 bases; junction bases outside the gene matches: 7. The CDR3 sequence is CASSWGQGTSEQYF. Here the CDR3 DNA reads TGTGCCAGCAGCTGGGGACAGGGAACCAGCGAGCAGTACTTC.

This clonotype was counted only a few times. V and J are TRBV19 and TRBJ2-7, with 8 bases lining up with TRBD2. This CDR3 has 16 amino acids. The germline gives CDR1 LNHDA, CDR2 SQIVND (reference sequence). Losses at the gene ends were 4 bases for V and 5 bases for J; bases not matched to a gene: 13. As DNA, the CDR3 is TGTGCCAGTAGTACGACCCCCTGGCGGGGGGACGACGAGCAGTACTTC. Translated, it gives CASSTTPWRGDDEQYF.

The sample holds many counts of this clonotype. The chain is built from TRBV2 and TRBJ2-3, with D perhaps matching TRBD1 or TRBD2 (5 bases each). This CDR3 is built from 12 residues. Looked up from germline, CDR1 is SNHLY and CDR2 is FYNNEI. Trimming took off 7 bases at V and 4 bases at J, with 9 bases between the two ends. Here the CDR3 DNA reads TGTGCCAGCAAAGAGGGACCAGATACGCAGTATTTT. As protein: CASKEGPDTQYF.

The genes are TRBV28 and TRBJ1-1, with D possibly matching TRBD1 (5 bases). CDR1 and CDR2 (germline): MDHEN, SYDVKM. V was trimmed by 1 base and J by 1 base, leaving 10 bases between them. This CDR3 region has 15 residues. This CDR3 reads CASSLLGESNTEAFF. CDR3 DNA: TGTGCCAGCAGTTTATTAGGGGAGTCGAACACTGAAGCTTTCTTT.

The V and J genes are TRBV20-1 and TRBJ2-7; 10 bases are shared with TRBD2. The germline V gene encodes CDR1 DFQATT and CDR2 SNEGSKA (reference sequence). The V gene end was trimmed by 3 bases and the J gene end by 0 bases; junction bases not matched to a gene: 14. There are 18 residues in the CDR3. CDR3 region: CSASLASGSAKPSYEQYF. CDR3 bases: TGCAGTGCTAGTCTGGCTAGCGGGAGCGCTAAACCCTCCTACGAGCAGTACTTC.